The 32 T cell receptor beta chains given below trace back to one sample, sequenced in a study of blood T cell repertoires in COVID-19. Profiling relied on immunoSEQ multiplex PCR, and the TCRdb table lists in-frame clones only, not all of them. The sample contains over 130,000 clones, approximately 84% of which appear only once. Sequenced: peripheral blood. The origin of the receptors is a human donor in a cohort sampled during active COVID-19.

This chain uses TRBV21-1 with TRBJ2-6; the table's D gene call, TRBD1, was not cross checked with the DNA. TRBV21-1 is classified as a pseudogene. CDR3 length: 15 residues. The CDR3 DNA is TGTGCCAGCAGCAAAGGACACTCTGGGGCCAACGTCCTGACTTTC. Translation: CASSKGHSGANVLTF.

The chain employs TRBV7-9 and TRBJ1-5; D gene uncertain. CDR3 length equals 12 residues. Per germline, CDR1 SEHNR and CDR2 FQNEAQ (reference sequence). V was pared by 5 bases and J by 16 bases, with 18 bases between. CDR3 protein: CASSTSGSILHF. Here the CDR3 DNA reads TGTGCCAGCAGCACGTCCGGGTCCATACTTCATTTT.

This chain uses TRBV6-1 with TRBJ1-1, with D perhaps matching TRBD1 (5 bases). CDR3 length equals 14 residues. Germline V gene lookup returns CDR1 MNHNS and CDR2 SASEGT. The V and J ends lost 2 bases and 4 bases respectively, with 11 bases between them. This chain's CDR3 is CASSENRFVTEAFF. CDR3 DNA sequence: TGTGCCAGCAGTGAAAACAGGTTTGTCACTGAAGCTTTCTTT.

This clone came up once. The chain uses TRBV13 and TRBJ2-1; D is possibly TRBD1 (6 bases). The CDR3 extends over 14 amino acids. Germline V gives CDR1 PRHDT, CDR2 FYEKMQ (reference sequence). V gave up 2 bases and J gave up 4 bases, with 9 bases separating them. The CDR3 region is CASSLSQGYNEQFF. CDR3 nucleotide sequence: TGTGCCAGCAGCTTAAGTCAGGGGTACAATGAGCAGTTCTTC.

The chain employs TRBV27 and TRBJ1-1, with D uncertain. Germline loops: CDR1 MNHEY, CDR2 SMNVEV (reference sequence). Trimming removed 1 base at V and 0 bases at J, with 9 bases between. The CDR3 spans 15 residues. The CDR3 coding sequence is TGTGCCAGCAGTTTATGGCGGGATTTGAACACTGAAGCTTTCTTT. This sequence encodes CASSLWRDLNTEAFF.

This clone was detected once. The chain links TRBV10-1 to TRBJ2-7; the D gene is possibly TRBD1 (5 bases). Germline V gene lookup returns CDR1 WNHNN and CDR2 SYGVQD (reference sequence). V shed 4 bases and J shed 6 bases, with 10 bases lying between them. The length of the CDR3 is 12 residues. CDR3 protein: CASSGRGAEQYF. CDR3 coding DNA: TGCGCCAGCAGTGGAAGGGGTGCCGAGCAGTACTTC.

The gene calls are TRBV19 and TRBJ2-1, with 7 bases lining up with TRBD2. Trimming cost V 11 bases and J 4 bases; bases outside gene matches: 11. The CDR3 loop spans 14 amino acids. CDR1 and CDR2 (germline): LNHDA, SQIVND (reference sequence). CDR3 sequence (DNA): TGTGCCGCTTCGGGGGGACGTCCTTACAATGAGCAGTTCTTC. Translation: CAASGGRPYNEQFF. The full variable domain, completed using reference TRBV19 and TRBJ2-1, is DGGITQSPKYLFRKEGQNVTLSCEQNLNHDAMYWYRQDPGQGLRLIYYSQIVNDFQKGDIAEGYSVSREKKESFPLTVTSAQKNPTAFYLCAASGGRPYNEQFFGPGTRLTVL.

The V and J genes are TRBV5-1 and TRBJ2-5; TRBD1 aligns across 7 bases. V gave up 4 bases and J gave up 1 base; unmatched junction bases: 7. The length of the CDR3 is 15 residues. Per germline, CDR1 SGHRS and CDR2 YFSETQ. This CDR3 reads CASSPRDRLQETQYF. For the CDR3, the DNA is TGCGCCAGCAGCCCCCGGGACAGACTCCAAGAGACCCAGTACTTC.

Here the CDR3 DNA reads TGTGCCAGCAGTTACTCTAGCGGGGGAAACATTCAGTACTTC. It encodes CASSYSSGGNIQYF. The chain links TRBV6-2 or TRBV6-3 to TRBJ2-4, with 9 bases lining up with TRBD2. Germline CDR1 and CDR2: MNHEY and SVGEGT. With 0 bases clipped from V and 6 bases from J, the junction kept 0 bases outside the gene matches. CDR3 length equals 14 residues.

In its sample, this clone was seen once. The V gene is TRBV19, the J gene TRBJ2-3; 11 bases agree with TRBD2. Germline lookup yields CDR1 LNHDA and CDR2 SQIVND (reference sequence). Trimming removed 10 bases from V and 1 base from J; junction bases left unmatched: 10. This CDR3 region has 16 residues. CDR3 amino acids: CATAGLAGGGTDTQYF. The CDR3 coding sequence is TGTGCCACGGCTGGACTAGCGGGTGGGGGCACAGATACGCAGTATTTT. The full variable domain, rest sourced from reference TRBV19 and TRBJ2-3, is DGGITQSPKYLFRKEGQNVTLSCEQNLNHDAMYWYRQDPGQGLRLIYYSQIVNDFQKGDIAEGYSVSREKKESFPLTVTSAQKNPTAFYLCATAGLAGGGTDTQYFGPGTRLTVL.

This clone has a single count. The chain recombines TRBV29-1 with TRBJ2-5; 8 bases are shared with TRBD1. CDR1 is SQVTM and CDR2 is ANQGSEA in the germline V gene. The CDR3 totals 11 residues. J gave up 5 bases and V 8 bases, and 4 bases lay outside the gene matches. The CDR3 DNA reads TGCAGCTCACGGACAGGGGAGACCCAGTACTTC. Protein sequence: CSSRTGETQYF.

The chain uses TRBV19 and TRBJ2-1; 8 bases match TRBD2. CDR3 length: 14 amino acids. Germline CDR1 and CDR2: LNHDA and SQIVND (reference sequence). After removal of 1 base from V and 6 bases from J, the junction contained 2 bases not matched to a gene. The CDR3 reads CASSIVGTSNEQFF. Here the CDR3 DNA reads TGTGCCAGTAGTATAGTAGGGACTAGCAATGAGCAGTTCTTC.

This chain links TRBV9 with TRBJ2-2; weak D call: TRBD2 (6 bases). Trimming stripped 5 bases from V and 0 bases from J, with 11 bases between. CDR3 length equals 15 residues. Germline values: CDR1 SGDLS, CDR2 YYNGEE. The DNA for the CDR3 is TGTGCCAGCAGGGGGGGAAACGCGAACACCGGGGAGCTGTTTTTT. This sequence encodes CASRGGNANTGELFF.

The chain recombines TRBV5-6 with TRBJ1-3, with TRBD1 matching 8 bases. V trimming: 4 bases; J trimming: 4 bases; junction bases outside the gene matches: 4. There are 14 residues in the CDR3. CDR1 is SGHDT, CDR2 YYEEEE, per germline. The CDR3 protein is CASSPTGVGNTIYF. CDR3 bases: TGTGCCAGCAGCCCGACAGGGGTGGGAAACACCATATATTTT.

This chain connects TRBV29-1 to TRBJ1-2; TRBD1 is a possible D gene (5 bases). Germline V CDR1 and CDR2: SQVTM, ANQGSEA. There are 13 residues in the CDR3. The V and J ends lost 4 bases and 4 bases respectively, with 13 bases between them. CDR3: CSVGWGEGYGYTF. The DNA for the CDR3 is TGCAGCGTTGGTTGGGGGGAGGGCTATGGCTACACCTTC.

The gene calls are TRBV5-4 and TRBJ2-7, with 7 bases matching TRBD1. V shed 4 bases, J shed 5 bases, and the junction held 12 bases outside the gene matches. CDR1 and CDR2 from the germline V gene are SGHNT and YYREEE (reference sequence). This CDR3 has 15 residues. The CDR3 coding sequence is TGTGCCAGCAGCATGCGACAGGGAGCATCCCACGAGCAGTACTTC. Protein: CASSMRQGASHEQYF.

The genes are TRBV5-6 and TRBJ1-6; TRBD1 might be the D (6 bases). The V and J ends lost 4 bases and 3 bases respectively, with 20 bases between them. The CDR3 covers 18 residues. Germline CDR1 reads SGHDT; CDR2 reads YYEEEE. The CDR3 bases are TGTGCCAGCAGCAATACGAATGGACAGCGATTCTATAATTCACCCCTCCACTTT. Encoded protein: CASSNTNGQRFYNSPLHF. The full variable domain, its missing parts supplied by reference TRBV5-6 and TRBJ1-6, is DAGVTQSPTHLIKTRGQQVTLRCSPKSGHDTVSWYQQALGQGPQFIFQYYEEEERQRGNFPDRFSGHQFPNYSSELNVNALLLGDSALYLCASSNTNGQRFYNSPLHFGNGTRLTVT.

The chain is built from TRBV16 and TRBJ1-4; the D gene is possibly TRBD1 (6 bases). Germline V gene lookup returns CDR1 KGHSY and CDR2 FQNENV. The V and J ends lost 1 base and 10 bases respectively, with 13 bases between them. The CDR3 spans 14 residues. Here the CDR3 DNA reads TGTGCCAGCAGCCAATTGGGCCCCAGGGGAAAACTGTTTTTT. This translates into CASSQLGPRGKLFF.

The chain joins TRBV27 to TRBJ1-2; tentatively, D is TRBD1 (6 bases). The CDR3 contains 13 residues. V was trimmed by 2 bases and J by 8 bases, leaving 12 bases between them. CDR1 is MNHEY, CDR2 SMNVEV, per germline (reference sequence). CDR3 sequence reads: CASSLEKGTGYTF. DNA of the CDR3: TGTGCCAGCAGTTTAGAGAAGGGGACAGGCTACACCTTC.

The CDR3: CASRGSGSNEKLFF. The DNA for the CDR3 is TGTGCCAGCAGAGGATCGGGGTCTAATGAAAAACTGTTTTTT. The chain has TRBV7-9 and TRBJ1-4; D not certain. Germline V gene lookup returns CDR1 SEHNR and CDR2 FQNEAQ (reference sequence). The CDR3 covers 14 residues. V lost 6 bases, J lost 3 bases, and 11 bases lay in between.

The chain uses TRBV6-6 and TRBJ2-3; 7 nucleotides line up with TRBD1. The CDR3 is 15 residues long. V was clipped by 6 bases and J by 0 bases; unmatched bases: 6. Germline V lookup: CDR1 MNHNY, CDR2 SVGAGI (reference sequence). CDR3 sequence reads: CASRATGYSTDTQYF. The CDR3 coding sequence is TGTGCCAGCAGGGCGACAGGGTATAGCACAGATACGCAGTATTTT.

J is TRBJ2-2 and V is TRBV2; TRBD1 agrees at 11 bases. After removal of 4 bases from V and 0 bases from J, the junction contained 1 base not matched to a gene. The CDR3 is 16 amino acids. The germline V gene has CDR1 SNHLY and CDR2 FYNNEI. The CDR3 sequence is CASSVGQGANTGELFF. The CDR3 DNA reads TGTGCCAGCAGTGTGGGACAGGGGGCGAACACCGGGGAGCTGTTTTTT.

The V and J genes are TRBV5-1 and TRBJ1-1; weak D call: TRBD1 (5 bases). V was pared by 4 bases and J by 1 base, with 17 bases between. Germline V lookup: CDR1 SGHRS, CDR2 YFSETQ. This CDR3 region has 16 residues. The CDR3 protein is CASSPARSGRNTEAFF. CDR3 DNA: TGCGCCAGCAGCCCAGCCCGTTCAGGGCGGAACACTGAAGCTTTCTTT.

The chain recombines TRBV6-5 with TRBJ1-5; 8 bases are a match to TRBD1. The CDR3 is 13 residues long. The ends lost 10 bases at V and 4 bases at J; junction bases unmatched: 6. The germline V gene encodes CDR1 MNHEY and CDR2 SVGAGI. The chain's CDR3 is CAIPGGNNQPQHF. As DNA, the CDR3 is TGTGCCATACCAGGGGGCAATAATCAGCCCCAGCATTTT.

The V and J genes are TRBV18 and TRBJ2-7; 8 positions agree with TRBD2. The J segment lost 6 bases and the V segment lost 1 base, leaving 11 bases of the junction unmatched. This CDR3 is built from 16 residues. Looked up from germline, CDR1 is KGHSH and CDR2 is LQKENI. This CDR3 is CASSPQAGGASGEQYF. Written as DNA, the CDR3 is TGTGCCAGCTCACCACAGGCGGGGGGAGCTTCGGGCGAGCAGTACTTC. The full variable domain, in which reference TRBV18 and TRBJ2-7 provide the parts outside the CDR3, is NAGVMQNPRHLVRRRGQEARLRCSPMKGHSHVYWYRQLPEEGLKFMVYLQKENIIDESGMPKERFSAEFPKEGPSILRIQQVVRGDSAAYFCASSPQAGGASGEQYFGPGTRLTVT.

CDR3 sequence reads: CASSYSTGGETQYF. The DNA for the CDR3 is TGTGCCAGCAGTTACTCGACGGGGGGGGAGACCCAGTACTTC. This sequence joins TRBV6-5 and TRBJ2-5; 8 bases fit TRBD2. CDR3 length: 14 amino acids. V was pared by 0 bases and J by 5 bases, with 2 bases of the junction left unmatched. Germline loops: CDR1 MNHEY, CDR2 SVGAGI.

The chain has TRBV5-1 and TRBJ1-1; 7 nucleotides align to TRBD1. The CDR3 length is 13 residues. Trimming cost V 5 bases and J 4 bases; bases outside gene matches: 5. Germline V gives CDR1 SGHRS, CDR2 YFSETQ. In DNA form, the CDR3 reads TGCGCCAGCAGTTCGGGACAGCTCACTGAAGCTTTCTTT. The encoded protein is CASSSGQLTEAFF.

This clone was seen once. The J gene is TRBJ1-3, the V gene TRBV2; D is unclear. From germline, CDR1 is SNHLY and CDR2 FYNNEI. The length of the CDR3 is 15 residues. Deletions cut 2 bases from V and 2 bases from J, with 10 bases between. CDR3: CASSEMGRAGNTIYF. CDR3 sequence (DNA): TGTGCCAGCAGTGAAATGGGGAGGGCTGGAAACACCATATATTTT.

The chain is built from TRBV7-2 and TRBJ2-3; 12 bases agree with TRBD2. This CDR3 region has 16 residues. Germline-derived CDR1 and CDR2 are SGHTA and FQGNSA. The V segment lost 4 bases and the J segment 2 bases; nucleotides outside the gene matches: 4. The CDR3 loop is CASSSGLAGPTDTQYF. CDR3 coding DNA: TGTGCCAGCAGCTCTGGACTAGCGGGGCCCACAGATACGCAGTATTTT. The full variable domain, its missing parts supplied by reference TRBV7-2 and TRBJ2-3, is GAGVSQSPSNKVTEKGKDVELRCDPISGHTALYWYRQSLGQGLEFLIYFQGNSAPDKSGLPSDRFSAERTGGSVSTLTIQRTQQEDSAVYLCASSSGLAGPTDTQYFGPGTRLTVL.

This chain uses TRBV12-3 or TRBV12-4 with TRBJ2-7; TRBD2 aligns across 7 bases. The CDR3 contains 13 residues. The V and J ends lost 8 bases and 4 bases, in that order; junction bases with no gene match: 8. The CDR3 DNA reads as TGTGCCAGCGAGTCTGACGGGAGGTACGAGCAGTACTTC. Translation gives CASESDGRYEQYF.

The rearrangement links TRBV10-1 to TRBJ2-3; TRBD1 agrees at 7 bases. V lost 6 bases and J lost 5; bases outside the gene matches: 11. Germline values: CDR1 WNHNN, CDR2 SYGVQD (reference sequence). CDR3 length: 15 residues. CDR3 nucleotide sequence: TGCGCCAGCAGGGGAACAGGGGCCCAAGAAGATACGCAGTATTTT. It specifies CASRGTGAQEDTQYF.

This clone was counted between two and nine times. This chain uses TRBV10-1 with TRBJ1-5; D remains ambiguous. With 5 bases removed from V and 4 bases from J, the gap between germline ends came to 6 bases. The CDR3 runs to 12 residues. Looked up from germline, CDR1 is WNHNN and CDR2 is SYGVQD (reference sequence). CDR3 bases: TGCGCCAGCAGTTACGGGAATCAGCCCCAGCATTTT. It encodes CASSYGNQPQHF.